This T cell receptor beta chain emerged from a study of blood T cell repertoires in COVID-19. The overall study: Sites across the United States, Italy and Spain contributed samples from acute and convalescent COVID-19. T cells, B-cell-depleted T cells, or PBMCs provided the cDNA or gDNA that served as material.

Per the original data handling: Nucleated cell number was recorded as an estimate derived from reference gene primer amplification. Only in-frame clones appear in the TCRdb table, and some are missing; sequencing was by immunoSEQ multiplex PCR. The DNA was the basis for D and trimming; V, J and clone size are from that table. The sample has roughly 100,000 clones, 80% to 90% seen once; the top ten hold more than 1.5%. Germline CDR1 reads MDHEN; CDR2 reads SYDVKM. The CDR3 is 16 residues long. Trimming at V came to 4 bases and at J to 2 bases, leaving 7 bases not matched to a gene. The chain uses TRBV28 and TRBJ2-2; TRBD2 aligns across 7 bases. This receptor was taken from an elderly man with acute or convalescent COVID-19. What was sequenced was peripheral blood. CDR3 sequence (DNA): TGTGCCAGCAGTTCGCCAGCTAGCGGAAACACCGGGGAGCTGTTTTTT. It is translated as CASSSPASGNTGELFF.